Only one count was recorded for the clone carrying this T cell receptor beta chain. The antigen is undetermined. These data come from a study of graft-versus-host responses after intestinal transplantation. Study context: Recipients underwent multivisceral, liver-intestinal, or isolated intestinal transplants. Recipients uniformly received anti-thymocyte globulin induction, followed by tacrolimus and steroids for around 3 years. Whole-study results and caveats: Early post-transplant falls in HvG clones accompanied the peak levels of circulating GvH clones. Some GvH clones appeared in ileal mucosa or blood before recipient bone marrow.

The CDR3 length is 17 residues. The J segment lost 6 bases and the V segment lost 4 bases, leaving 11 bases of the junction unmatched. Germline V CDR1 and CDR2: LGHNA, YNFKEQ. Method: immunoSEQ multiplex PCR; TCRdb's copy keeps in-frame clones and lacks some. The sample records some 86,000 clones, 75% to 95% being singletons. The V gene is TRBV4-2, the J gene TRBJ2-1, with 11 nucleotides matching TRBD2. This sequence originates from a human donor who received an intestinal transplant. The sample consisted of unstimulated CD8+ T cells sorted from spleen or lymph node cells, taken before intestinal transplant. The CDR3 sequence: CASSLSPGLAEGNEQFF. As DNA, the CDR3 is TGTGCCAGCAGCCTTTCCCCGGGACTAGCGGAGGGCAATGAGCAGTTCTTC.